This TCR beta chain was documented in a study of CD8+CD57+ T cells in acquired aplastic anemia. Across the whole study: Isolated CD4+ and CD8+ cells, once sorted, yielded DNA averaging around 2.9 ug.

The sample holds many counts of this clonotype. TCR beta VDJ and CDR3 were profiled, and genomic DNA was the template. In TCRdb, the reads were re-called with MiXCR into one record per CDR3 protein. This sample carries about 190,000 distinct CDR3 sequences, less than 70% of them seen once, and the ten largest clones take about 16%. Material: sorted CD4+, CD8+, or CD8+CD57+ T cells (not recorded which) from PBMCs. This TCR was recovered from a human donor in good health, serving as a control.

The CDR3 reads CASSVGVSANSPLHF. CDR3 DNA: TGTGCCAGCAGCGTAGGTGTCAGCGCCAATTCACCCCTCCACTTT. The chain joins TRBV9 to TRBJ1-6; D call uncertain. The germline V gene has CDR1 SGDLS and CDR2 YYNGEE. This CDR3 comprises 15 residues. V was trimmed by 0 bases and J by 7 bases, leaving 11 bases between them.